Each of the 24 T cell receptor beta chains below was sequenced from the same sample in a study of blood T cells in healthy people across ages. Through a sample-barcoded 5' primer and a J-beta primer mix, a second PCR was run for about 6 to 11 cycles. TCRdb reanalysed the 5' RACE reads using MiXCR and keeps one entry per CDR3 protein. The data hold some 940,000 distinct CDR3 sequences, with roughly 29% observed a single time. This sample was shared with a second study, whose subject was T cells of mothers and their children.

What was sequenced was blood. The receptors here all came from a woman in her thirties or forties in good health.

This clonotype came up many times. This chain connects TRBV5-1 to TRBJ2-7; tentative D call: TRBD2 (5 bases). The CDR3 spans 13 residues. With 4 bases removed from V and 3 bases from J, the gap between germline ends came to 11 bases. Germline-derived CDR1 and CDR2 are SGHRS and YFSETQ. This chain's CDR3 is CASSREAYYEQYF. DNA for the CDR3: TGCGCCAGCAGCCGGGAAGCTTACTACGAGCAGTACTTC.

The CDR3 reads CSAPRGTGGSETQYF. CDR3 sequence (DNA): TGCAGTGCTCCCCGTGGGACAGGGGGTTCGGAGACCCAGTACTTC. The rearrangement joins TRBV20-1 to TRBJ2-5, with 11 bases that match TRBD1. This CDR3 has 15 residues. V shed 5 bases, J shed 5 bases, and the junction held 10 bases outside the gene matches. Per germline, CDR1 DFQATT and CDR2 SNEGSKA (reference sequence).

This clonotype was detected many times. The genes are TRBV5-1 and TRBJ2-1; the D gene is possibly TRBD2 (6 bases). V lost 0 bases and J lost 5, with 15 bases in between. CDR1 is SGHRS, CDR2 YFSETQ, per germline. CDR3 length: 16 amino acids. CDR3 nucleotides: TGCGCCAGCAGCTTGGTTCCCAGGGAGGTTCACAATGAGCAGTTCTTC. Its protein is CASSLVPREVHNEQFF.

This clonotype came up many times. In nucleotides, the CDR3 is TGTGCCAGCAGGGGACAGGGGGCCTATGGCTACACCTTC. Encoded protein: CASRGQGAYGYTF. The genes are TRBV6-5 and TRBJ1-2, with 12 bases matching TRBD1. Per the germline V gene, CDR1 is MNHEY and CDR2 is SVGAGI. V was pared by 6 bases and J by 4 bases, with 0 bases of the junction left unmatched. This CDR3 spans 13 amino acids.

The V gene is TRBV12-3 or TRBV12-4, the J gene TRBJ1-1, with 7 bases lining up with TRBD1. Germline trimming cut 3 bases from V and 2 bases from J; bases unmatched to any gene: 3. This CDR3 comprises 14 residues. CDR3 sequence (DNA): TGTGCCAGCAGTTTGTACAGGGGAAACACTGAAGCTTTCTTT. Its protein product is CASSLYRGNTEAFF.

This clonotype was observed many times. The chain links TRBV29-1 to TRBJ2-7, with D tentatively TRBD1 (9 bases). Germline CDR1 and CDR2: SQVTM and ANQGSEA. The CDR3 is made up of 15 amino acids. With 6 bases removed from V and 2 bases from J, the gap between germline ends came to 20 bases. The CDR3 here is CSVRGGTGRPYEQYF. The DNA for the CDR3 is TGCAGCGTCCGGGGGGGGACAGGGAGGCCCTACGAGCAGTACTTC.

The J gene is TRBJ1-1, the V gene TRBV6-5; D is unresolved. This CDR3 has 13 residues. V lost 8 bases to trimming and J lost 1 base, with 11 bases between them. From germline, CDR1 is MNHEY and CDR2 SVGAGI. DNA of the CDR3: TGTGCCAGCGGGTTAAGTGGGAACACTGAAGCTTTCTTT. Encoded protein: CASGLSGNTEAFF.

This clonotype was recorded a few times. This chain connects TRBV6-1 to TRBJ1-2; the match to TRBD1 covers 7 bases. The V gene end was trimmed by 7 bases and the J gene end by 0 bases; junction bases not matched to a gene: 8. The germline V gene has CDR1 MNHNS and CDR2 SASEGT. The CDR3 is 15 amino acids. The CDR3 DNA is TGTGCCAGCAATGGACGGGACAGAGCTAACTATGGCTACACCTTC. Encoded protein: CASNGRDRANYGYTF.

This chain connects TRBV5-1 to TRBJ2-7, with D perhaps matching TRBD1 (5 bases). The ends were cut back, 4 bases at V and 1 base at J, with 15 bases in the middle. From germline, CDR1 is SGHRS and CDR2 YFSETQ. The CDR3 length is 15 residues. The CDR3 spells CASSLEWGYSYEQYF. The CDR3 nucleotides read TGCGCCAGCAGCCTAGAGTGGGGCTATTCCTACGAGCAGTACTTC.

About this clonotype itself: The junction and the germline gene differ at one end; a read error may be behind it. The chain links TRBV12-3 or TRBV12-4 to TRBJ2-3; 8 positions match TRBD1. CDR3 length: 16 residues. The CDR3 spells CASTPRTGFGTDAQYF. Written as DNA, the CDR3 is TGTGCCAGCACCCCTCGGACAGGGTTTGGTACAGATGCGCAGTATTTT.

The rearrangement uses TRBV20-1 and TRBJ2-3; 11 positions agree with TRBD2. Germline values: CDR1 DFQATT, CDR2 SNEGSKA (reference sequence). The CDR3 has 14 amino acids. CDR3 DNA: TGCACCGAGGTCCGACTAGCGGGGACAGATACGCAGTATTTT. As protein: CTEVRLAGTDTQYF.

For the CDR3, the DNA is TGTGCCACCAGCAGATCCATACCCTTAAAGCGGGCCTACAATGAGCAGTTCTTC. Translation: CATSRSIPLKRAYNEQFF. V is TRBV15 and J is TRBJ2-1, with a tentative D call TRBD2 (6 bases). Between the trimmed V and J ends, which lost 2 bases and 2 bases, there was a span of 19 bases. In germline, CDR1 is LNHNV, CDR2 YYDKDF (reference sequence). The CDR3 runs 18 residues.

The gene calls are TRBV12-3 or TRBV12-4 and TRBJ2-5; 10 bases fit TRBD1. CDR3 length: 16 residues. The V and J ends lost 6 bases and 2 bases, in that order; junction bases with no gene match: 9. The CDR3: CASRNPGTGDQETQYF. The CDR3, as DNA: TGTGCCAGCAGGAATCCCGGGACAGGGGATCAAGAGACCCAGTACTTC.

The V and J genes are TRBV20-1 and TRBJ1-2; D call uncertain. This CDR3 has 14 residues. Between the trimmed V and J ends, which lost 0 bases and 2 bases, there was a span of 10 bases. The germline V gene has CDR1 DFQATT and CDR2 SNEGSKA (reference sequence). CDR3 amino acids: CSAREWGYNYGYTF. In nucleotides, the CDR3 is TGCAGTGCTAGAGAGTGGGGATACAACTATGGCTACACCTTC.

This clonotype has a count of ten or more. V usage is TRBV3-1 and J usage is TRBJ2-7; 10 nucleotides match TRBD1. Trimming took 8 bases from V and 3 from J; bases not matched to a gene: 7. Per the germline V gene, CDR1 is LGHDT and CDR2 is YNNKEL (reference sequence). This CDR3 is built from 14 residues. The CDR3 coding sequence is TGTGCCAGCTCACACGGACAGGGGGACTACGAGCAGTACTTC. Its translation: CASSHGQGDYEQYF.

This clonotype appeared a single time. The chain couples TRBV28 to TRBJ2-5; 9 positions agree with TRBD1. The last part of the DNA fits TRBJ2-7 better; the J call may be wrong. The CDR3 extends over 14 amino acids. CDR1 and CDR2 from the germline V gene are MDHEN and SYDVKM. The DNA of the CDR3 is TGTGCCAGCAGGGGCGACAGGGGGTTCTACGAGCAGTACTTC. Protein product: CASRGDRGFYEQYF.

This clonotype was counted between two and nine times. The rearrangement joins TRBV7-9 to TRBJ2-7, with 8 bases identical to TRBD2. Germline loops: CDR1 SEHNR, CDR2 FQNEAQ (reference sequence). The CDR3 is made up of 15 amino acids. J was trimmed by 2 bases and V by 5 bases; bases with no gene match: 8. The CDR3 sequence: CASSPRGGGPYEQYF. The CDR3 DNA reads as TGTGCCAGCAGCCCCAGGGGCGGGGGGCCCTACGAGCAGTACTTC.

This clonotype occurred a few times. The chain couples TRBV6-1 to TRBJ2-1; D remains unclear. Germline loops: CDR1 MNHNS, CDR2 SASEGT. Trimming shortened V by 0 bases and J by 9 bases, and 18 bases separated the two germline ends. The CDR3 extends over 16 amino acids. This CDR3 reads CASSEAPNGPWGEQFF. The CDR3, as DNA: TGTGCCAGCAGTGAAGCTCCTAACGGACCCTGGGGTGAGCAGTTCTTC.

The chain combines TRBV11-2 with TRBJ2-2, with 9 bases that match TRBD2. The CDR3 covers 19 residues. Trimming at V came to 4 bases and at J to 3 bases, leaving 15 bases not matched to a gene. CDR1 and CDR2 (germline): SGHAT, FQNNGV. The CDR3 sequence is CASSSPDWRGGKDTGELFF. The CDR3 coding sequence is TGTGCCAGCAGCTCCCCAGACTGGCGGGGGGGTAAAGACACCGGGGAGCTGTTTTTT.

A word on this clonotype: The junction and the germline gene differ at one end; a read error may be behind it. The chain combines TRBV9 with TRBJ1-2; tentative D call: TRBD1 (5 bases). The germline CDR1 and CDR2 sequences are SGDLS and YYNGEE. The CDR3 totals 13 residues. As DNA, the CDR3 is TGTGCCAACAGCGTAGGTCAGGGAAGAGGCTACACCTTC. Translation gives CANSVGQGRGYTF.

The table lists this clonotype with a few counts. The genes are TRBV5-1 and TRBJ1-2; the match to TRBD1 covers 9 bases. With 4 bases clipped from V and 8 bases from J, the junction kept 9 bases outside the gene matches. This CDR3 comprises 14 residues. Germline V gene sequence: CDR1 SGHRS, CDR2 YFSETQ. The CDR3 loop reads CASSPGQGSNGYTF. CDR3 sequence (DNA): TGCGCCAGCAGCCCGGGACAGGGATCTAACGGCTACACCTTC.

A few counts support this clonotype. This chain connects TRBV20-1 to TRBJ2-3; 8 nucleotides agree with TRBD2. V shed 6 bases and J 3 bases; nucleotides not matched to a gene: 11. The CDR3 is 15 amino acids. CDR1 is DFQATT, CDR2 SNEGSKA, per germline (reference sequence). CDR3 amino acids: CSALTSGRMTDTQYF. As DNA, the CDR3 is TGCAGTGCCCTAACTAGCGGCCGAATGACAGATACGCAGTATTTT.

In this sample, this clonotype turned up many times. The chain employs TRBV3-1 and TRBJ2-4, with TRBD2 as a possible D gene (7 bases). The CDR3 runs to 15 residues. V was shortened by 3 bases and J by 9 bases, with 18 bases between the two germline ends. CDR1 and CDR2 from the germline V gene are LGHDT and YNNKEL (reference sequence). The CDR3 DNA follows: TGTGCCAGCAGCCAGGCGGGGGCGGGATCCGGCATTCAGTACTTC. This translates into CASSQAGAGSGIQYF. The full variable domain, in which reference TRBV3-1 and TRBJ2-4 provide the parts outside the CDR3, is DTAVSQTPKYLVTQMGNDKSIKCEQNLGHDTMYWYKQDSKKFLKIMFSYNNKELIINETVPNRFSPKSPDKAHLNLHINSLELGDSAVYFCASSQAGAGSGIQYFGAGTRLSVL.

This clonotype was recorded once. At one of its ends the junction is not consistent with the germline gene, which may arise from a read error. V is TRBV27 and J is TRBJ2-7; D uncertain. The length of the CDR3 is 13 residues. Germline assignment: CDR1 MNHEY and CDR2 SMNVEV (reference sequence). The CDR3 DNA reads TGTGTCAGCAGTTTTGAAGTATCCTACGAGCAGTACTTC. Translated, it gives CVSSFEVSYEQYF.